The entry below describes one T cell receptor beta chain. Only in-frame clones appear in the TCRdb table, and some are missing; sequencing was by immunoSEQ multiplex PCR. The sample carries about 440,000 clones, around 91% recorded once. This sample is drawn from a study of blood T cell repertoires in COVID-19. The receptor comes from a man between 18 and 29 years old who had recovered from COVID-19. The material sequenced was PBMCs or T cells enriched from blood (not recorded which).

In DNA form, the CDR3 reads TGTGCCAGCAGTTCCCCCCCCGGGAGCACAGATACGCAGTATTTT. Translated, it gives CASSSPPGSTDTQYF. The chain combines TRBV6-5 with TRBJ2-3; unclear D gene. This CDR3 has 15 amino acids. Between the trimmed V and J ends, which lost 4 bases and 0 bases, there was a span of 11 bases. CDR1 is MNHEY, CDR2 SVGAGI, per germline.